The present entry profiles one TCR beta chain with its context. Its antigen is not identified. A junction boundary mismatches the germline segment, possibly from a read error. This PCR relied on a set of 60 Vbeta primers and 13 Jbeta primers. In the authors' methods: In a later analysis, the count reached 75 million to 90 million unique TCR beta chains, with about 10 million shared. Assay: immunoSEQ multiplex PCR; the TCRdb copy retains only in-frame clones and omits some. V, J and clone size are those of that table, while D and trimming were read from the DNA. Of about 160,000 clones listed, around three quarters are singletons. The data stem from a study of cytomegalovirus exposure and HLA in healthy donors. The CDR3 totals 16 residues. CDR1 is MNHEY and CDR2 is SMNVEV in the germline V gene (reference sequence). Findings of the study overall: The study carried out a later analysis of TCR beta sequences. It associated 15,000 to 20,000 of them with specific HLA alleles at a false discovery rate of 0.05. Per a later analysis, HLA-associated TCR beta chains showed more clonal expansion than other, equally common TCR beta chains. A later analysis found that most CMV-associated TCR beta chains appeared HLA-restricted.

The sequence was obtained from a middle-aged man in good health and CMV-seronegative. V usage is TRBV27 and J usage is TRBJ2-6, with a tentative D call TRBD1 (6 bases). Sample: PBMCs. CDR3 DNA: TGTGCCAGCAGTCTCTCTCCAGGGGCTGGGGCCAACGGCCTGACTTTC. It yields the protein CASSLSPGAGANGLTF.